A single sample is the source of the 14 T cell receptor beta chains below, sequenced in a study of blood T cell repertoires in COVID-19. Assay: immunoSEQ multiplex PCR; the TCRdb copy retains only in-frame clones and omits some. Here the sample spans just over 150,000 clones, 88% being singletons. Sequencing was done on a sample of PBMCs or T cells enriched from blood (not recorded which). These TCRs come from a woman between 45 and 65 years old who had recovered from COVID-19.

V usage is TRBV19 and J usage is TRBJ2-1; TRBD2 agrees at 7 bases. V gave up 1 base and J gave up 2 bases; unmatched junction bases: 5. CDR1 and CDR2 from the germline V gene are LNHDA and SQIVND (reference sequence). The CDR3 contains 16 residues. The CDR3 region is CASSIVWGGPYNEQFF. The CDR3 region has the DNA TGTGCCAGTAGTATAGTATGGGGAGGGCCCTACAATGAGCAGTTCTTC.

This chain links TRBV27 with TRBJ1-2, with D tentatively TRBD1 (6 bases). Deletions cut 7 bases from V and 3 bases from J, with 15 bases between. The CDR3 totals 14 residues. The germline V gene encodes CDR1 MNHEY and CDR2 SMNVEV (reference sequence). The CDR3 spells CASIPREGDYGYTF. In nucleotides, the CDR3 is TGTGCCAGCATTCCCCGGGAGGGGGACTATGGCTACACCTTC.

The chain uses TRBV4-1 and TRBJ2-1; maybe TRBD2 (7 bases). Trimming left V 5 bases short and J 11 bases short, with 22 bases between. Germline-derived CDR1 and CDR2 are MGHRA and YSYEKL. The CDR3 extends over 15 amino acids. The DNA of the CDR3 is TGCGCCAGCAGCATCTCAGGGGCGGGGGATGTGAAGCAGTTCTTC. It translates to CASSISGAGDVKQFF.

This rearrangement joins TRBV10-3 to TRBJ2-6, with 8 bases lining up with TRBD1. CDR1 is ENHRY and CDR2 is SYGVKD in the germline V gene. Trimming cost V 4 bases and J 0 bases; bases outside gene matches: 11. The CDR3 runs to 19 residues. CDR3 coding DNA: TGTGCCATCAGTGGCGACAAAGGACAGGGATACTCTGGGGCCAACGTCCTGACTTTC. This encodes CAISGDKGQGYSGANVLTF.

This chain uses TRBV6-2 or TRBV6-3 with TRBJ1-5, with a tentative D call TRBD1 (5 bases). CDR1 and CDR2 (germline): MNHEY, SVGEGT. V was cut by 5 bases and J by 2 bases, with 13 bases left in between. This CDR3 is built from 15 residues. The CDR3 region has the DNA TGTGCCAGCAGTGCCCCAGGGTTTGGCAATCAGCCCCAGCATTTT. It yields the protein CASSAPGFGNQPQHF.

This clone came up once. The chain uses TRBV5-1 and TRBJ2-7, with 8 bases that match TRBD1. Trimming removed 4 bases from V and 6 bases from J; junction bases left unmatched: 6. Germline CDR1 reads SGHRS; CDR2 reads YFSETQ. The CDR3 consists of 13 residues. The CDR3 region has the DNA TGCGCCAGCAGCGTCCAGGGGGCAGGCGAGCAGTACTTC. As protein: CASSVQGAGEQYF.

CDR3: CASSTGLAGSSSTDTQYF. In DNA form, the CDR3 reads TGTGCCAGCAGCACTGGACTAGCGGGGAGTTCTAGCACAGATACGCAGTATTTT. This chain links TRBV7-6 with TRBJ2-3; 12 positions match TRBD2. The CDR3 consists of 18 residues. Losses at the gene ends were 5 bases for V and 0 bases for J; bases not matched to a gene: 9. The germline V gene has CDR1 SGHVS and CDR2 FNYEAQ.

CDR3: CASSLTTGSWQPQHF. CDR3 DNA sequence: TGTGCCAGCAGCTTAACTACAGGTTCATGGCAGCCCCAGCATTTT. The V gene is TRBV7-2, the J gene TRBJ1-5, with a possible D match to TRBD1 (5 bases). There are 15 residues in the CDR3. In germline, CDR1 is SGHTA, CDR2 FQGNSA. V shed 2 bases and J shed 7 bases, with 15 bases lying between them.

DNA of the CDR3: TGTGCCAGCAGCTTCGCCGGTGACAATCAGCCCCAGCATTTT. This translates into CASSFAGDNQPQHF. The genes are TRBV7-2 and TRBJ1-5; D gene unclear. The CDR3 length is 14 residues. Trimming left V 3 bases short and J 3 bases short, with 9 bases between. Looked up from germline, CDR1 is SGHTA and CDR2 is FQGNSA.

This rearrangement joins TRBV7-9 to TRBJ1-1, with 7 bases aligning to TRBD1. V shed 5 bases and J 4 bases; nucleotides not matched to a gene: 4. Germline CDR1 reads SEHNR; CDR2 reads FQNEAQ (reference sequence). CDR3 size: 13 residues. The CDR3, as DNA: TGTGCCAGCAGCACTGACAGGGTCACTGAAGCTTTCTTT. Its protein product is CASSTDRVTEAFF.

The chain links TRBV29-1 to TRBJ2-2; D not resolved. This CDR3 is built from 12 residues. Trimming removed 4 bases from V and 5 bases from J, with 8 bases in between. Per germline, CDR1 SQVTM and CDR2 ANQGSEA. CDR3 DNA: TGCAGCGTTGGACATAATACCGGGGAGCTGTTTTTT. It yields the protein CSVGHNTGELFF.

The chain employs TRBV19 and TRBJ2-2, with 8 bases matching TRBD2. Per the germline V gene, CDR1 is LNHDA and CDR2 is SQIVND (reference sequence). This CDR3 is 17 amino acids long. The V and J ends lost 6 bases and 1 base, in that order; junction bases with no gene match: 10. CDR3: CASRLYGGGLNTGELFF. The CDR3 coding sequence is TGTGCCAGTAGGCTATACGGGGGGGGACTGAACACCGGGGAGCTGTTTTTT.

V and J are TRBV12-3 or TRBV12-4 and TRBJ1-2; a weak D match, TRBD1 (6 bases). V lost 6 bases and J lost 5, with 13 bases in between. This CDR3 is 13 amino acids long. The CDR3: CASSPTGRYGYTF. DNA of the CDR3: TGTGCCAGCAGCCCGACAGGCCGGTATGGCTACACCTTC.

This clone was picked up one time. The V gene is TRBV6-2 or TRBV6-3, the J gene TRBJ1-1; TRBD1 aligns across 7 bases. Germline CDR1 is MNHEY and CDR2 is SVGEGT. The length of the CDR3 is 11 residues. The junction had 5 bases not matched to a gene; V was cut back by 6 bases and J by 10 bases. CDR3 sequence (DNA): TGTGCCAGCAGCCAAGGGGGCAGAGCTTTCTTT. It translates to CASSQGGRAFF.